Following are 29 T cell receptor beta chains from one sample sequenced in a study of immune aging and cytomegalovirus after organ transplant (dated by TCRdb to the early 2020s). The sample's time point label is to be understood as: five sample-tagged time points from pre-transplant (day -1) to day 368 post-transplant, pooled. The library came from single-cell sequencing. This sample was sequenced with an Illumina NovaSeq 6000. The BD Rhapsody Targeted mRNA and AbSeq Reagent Kit was used in a microwell format for cell capture and library preparation. The public reads were reprocessed in TCRdb via fastp at Q25 and MiXCR, keeping in-frame beta chains. Each entry merges the rows of one CDR3 protein and shows their most common DNA and genes. The sample profile shows 20,000 to 25,000 distinct CDR3 sequences; roughly 36% of them were found once. Approximately 26% of the sample is taken by the ten largest.

The antigens of these receptors remain unknown. The material was CMV peptide-activated CD4+ and CD8+ T cells sorted from blood, obtained at five time points, pooled. Interpreted using the paper, the cell subset or site label stands for: sorted CD8+CD137+ and CD4+CD154+ T cells after 11 to 12 h CMV IE-1 peptide stimulation. Every receptor here comes from a female donor who had a heart transplant and CMV viremia.

This clonotype counts as medium-sized. The chain links TRBV9 to TRBJ1-2; D perhaps matches TRBD1 (5 bases). Germline V gene lookup returns CDR1 SGDLS and CDR2 YYNGEE. V was cut by 3 bases and J by 8 bases, with 17 bases left in between. The CDR3 totals 14 residues. This chain's CDR3 is CASSAMTRGNGYTF. CDR3 DNA sequence: TGTGCCAGCAGCGCAATGACAAGGGGAAACGGCTACACCTTC.

Only a few counts were recorded for this clonotype. The V call is TRBV6-2 or TRBV6-3, the J call TRBJ1-4; D gene uncertain. V lost 5 bases, J lost 10 bases, and 11 bases lay in between. Per germline, CDR1 MNHEY and CDR2 SVGEGT. The CDR3 totals 12 residues. The CDR3 loop is CASSQRPGKLFF. In nucleotides, the CDR3 is TGTGCCAGCAGTCAGCGACCCGGAAAACTGTTTTTT.

At least ten counts were recorded for this clonotype. The genes are TRBV5-1 and TRBJ2-3, with D hard to call. The CDR3 sequence is 13 residues long. V was shortened by 4 bases and J by 1 base, with 7 bases between the two germline ends. Per the germline V gene, CDR1 is SGHRS and CDR2 is YFSETQ. The DNA of the CDR3 is TGCGCCAGCAGCCTGGACGGCACAGATACGCAGTATTTT. Residues: CASSLDGTDTQYF.

This clonotype has more than one count but fewer than ten. The chain employs TRBV7-9 and TRBJ1-4; D not certain. Trimming took off 6 bases at V and 0 bases at J, with 8 bases between the two ends. This CDR3 comprises 14 residues. CDR1 and CDR2 from the germline V gene are SEHNR and FQNEAQ (reference sequence). The CDR3 loop is CASRPGATNEKLFF. The CDR3 DNA reads TGTGCCAGCAGACCAGGTGCAACTAATGAAAAACTGTTTTTT. The variable domain in full, completed from reference TRBV7-9 and TRBJ1-4, reads DTGVSQNPRHKITKRGQNVTFRCDPISEHNRLYWYRQTLGQGPEFLTYFQNEAQLEKSRLLSDRFSAERPKGSFSTLEIQRTEQGDSAMYLCASRPGATNEKLFFGSGTQLSVL.

A remark on this clonotype: Germline and junction disagree at one end, which may indicate a read error. The chain combines TRBV7-2 with TRBJ2-7, with TRBD1 as a possible D gene (6 bases). The CDR3 is made up of 14 amino acids. The germline CDR1 and CDR2 sequences are SGHTA and FQGNSA. This chain's CDR3 is CANSLPGHHYEQYF. DNA of the CDR3: TGTGCCAACAGCTTACCGGGACACCATTACGAGCAGTACTTC.

This clonotype has at least ten counts. The J gene is TRBJ1-1, the V gene TRBV27; D is perhaps TRBD1 (5 bases). Per germline, CDR1 MNHEY and CDR2 SMNVEV (reference sequence). V was trimmed by 4 bases and J by 3 bases, leaving 12 bases between them. CDR3 length: 14 residues. The CDR3, as DNA: TGTGCCAGCAGTTGGGGGGGGGTGGACACTGAAGCTTTCTTT. It codes for CASSWGGVDTEAFF.

In this sample, this clonotype turned up a few times. This chain links TRBV20-1 with TRBJ2-3; 8 positions match TRBD2. CDR1 is DFQATT, CDR2 SNEGSKA, per germline (reference sequence). The CDR3 sequence is 14 residues long. J lost 5 bases, V lost 2 bases, and 6 bases had no gene match. CDR3 nucleotides: TGCAGTGCTAGACGCAGCGGGAGTGAAGATACGCAGTATTTT. It yields the protein CSARRSGSEDTQYF.

The chain couples TRBV6-1 to TRBJ1-2, with D maybe TRBD1 (6 bases). This CDR3 region has 15 residues. The germline V and J ends were trimmed by 2 bases and 4 bases, with 14 bases remaining between them. Germline V gene data show CDR1 as MNHNS and CDR2 as SASEGT. CDR3 in DNA: TGTGCCAGCAGTGAATCATACAGGGCCGTCTATGGCTACACCTTC. Translating gives CASSESYRAVYGYTF.

The genes are TRBV9 and TRBJ2-7, with 7 nucleotides matching TRBD1. The CDR3 loop spans 15 amino acids. Germline-derived CDR1 and CDR2 are SGDLS and YYNGEE. The trim removed 0 bases at V and 4 bases at J, leaving 7 bases unmatched. CDR3 loop: CASSVAGTERYEQYF. The DNA for the CDR3 is TGTGCCAGCAGCGTAGCTGGGACAGAAAGGTACGAGCAGTACTTC. Based on the CDR3 plus reference TRBV9 and TRBJ2-7, the full variable domain is DSGVTQTPKHLITATGQRVTLRCSPRSGDLSVYWYQQSLDQGLQFLIQYYNGEERAKGNILERFSAQQFPDLHSELNLSSLELGDSALYFCASSVAGTERYEQYFGPGTRLTVT.

There are many counts of this clonotype. The junction departs from germline at one end; a sequencing error may be responsible. The V and J genes are TRBV3-1 and TRBJ2-1; TRBD2 is a possible D gene (6 bases). In germline, CDR1 is LGHDT, CDR2 YNNKEL (reference sequence). The length of the CDR3 is 13 residues. DNA of the CDR3: TGTGCAAGCAGCAGCAGACTAGATCTTGAGCAGCTCTTC. Residues: CASSSRLDLEQLF.

The genes are TRBV7-3 and TRBJ2-1; 7 bases line up with TRBD2. V was pared by 5 bases and J by 8 bases, with 9 bases of the junction left unmatched. CDR3 length: 14 residues. The germline V gene encodes CDR1 SGHTA and CDR2 FQGTGA. The chain's CDR3 is CASSMGGGLHEQFF. The CDR3 coding sequence is TGTGCCAGCAGCATGGGGGGGGGTTTACATGAGCAGTTCTTC.

This clonotype is termed medium-sized (0.01 to 0.1%). The chain is built from TRBV5-1 and TRBJ2-2; weak D call: TRBD1 (6 bases). Between the trimmed V and J ends, which lost 2 bases and 9 bases, there was a span of 11 bases. The germline CDR1 and CDR2 sequences are SGHRS and YFSETQ. The CDR3 contains 13 residues. The CDR3 sequence is CASSFDTGWELFF. In DNA form, the CDR3 reads TGCGCCAGCAGCTTCGATACAGGGTGGGAGCTGTTTTTT.

This clonotype has a count of ten or more. Just one base apart from a much larger clone, this may be a read error. The J gene is TRBJ1-1, the V gene TRBV5-1; D is unresolved. This CDR3 is 15 amino acids long. The V gene lost 0 bases and the J gene lost 4 bases, with 13 bases spanning the gap. Germline lookup yields CDR1 SGHRS and CDR2 YFSETQ. The CDR3 nucleotides are TGCGCCAGCAGCTTGGGTTCCACAATGAGCACTGAAGCTTTCTTT. Its translation is CASSLGSTMSTEAFF.

This clonotype was counted once. One junction end disagrees with the germline gene, perhaps due to a read error. V usage is TRBV10-1 and J usage is TRBJ1-1, with D perhaps TRBD1 (6 bases). This CDR3 contains 15 residues. The germline gives CDR1 WNHNN, CDR2 SYGVQD (reference sequence). CDR3 nucleotides: TGCGCCAGCAGTGAGACAGGGAGACTGAACACTGAGGCTTTCTTT. The encoded protein is CASSETGRLNTEAFF.

This clonotype is medium-sized by share. The chain carries TRBV20-1 and TRBJ2-7, with D possibly being TRBD1 or TRBD2 (5 bases each). The V end lost 3 bases, the J end lost 0 bases, and 12 bases lay between the germline ends. Germline values: CDR1 DFQATT, CDR2 SNEGSKA (reference sequence). This CDR3 has 14 amino acids. The CDR3 reads CSASGDGSSYEQYF. CDR3 bases: TGCAGTGCTAGTGGGGACGGAAGCTCCTACGAGCAGTACTTC.

This clonotype has more than one count but fewer than ten. J is TRBJ2-2 and V is TRBV7-4, with D perhaps being TRBD1 or TRBD2 (5 bases each). V lost 3 bases to trimming and J lost 1 base, with 12 bases between them. Germline CDR1 and CDR2: SGHVT and SQSDAQ. The CDR3 has 16 residues. The DNA for the CDR3 is TGTGCCAGCAGCTTGATGGCAGGGAGGAACACCGGGGAGCTGTTTTTT. Its translation: CASSLMAGRNTGELFF.

A note on this clonotype: One end of the junction is discordant with germline, which a read error may explain. The chain combines TRBV11-2 with TRBJ2-1, with 9 positions matching TRBD2. The CDR3 contains 15 residues. The germline gives CDR1 SGHAT, CDR2 FQNNGV. The chain's CDR3 is CVSSLTSGFNDGQFF. DNA for the CDR3: TGCGTCAGTAGCTTAACTAGCGGGTTCAACGACGGGCAGTTCTTC.

By share, this clonotype counts as medium-sized. The gene calls are TRBV9 and TRBJ2-1; D unclear. The CDR3 has 14 residues. Germline CDR1 reads SGDLS; CDR2 reads YYNGEE. Between the trimmed V and J ends, which lost 3 bases and 2 bases, there was a span of 9 bases. The CDR3 sequence is CASSAGDTYNEQFF. The CDR3 bases are TGTGCCAGCAGCGCGGGTGATACCTACAATGAGCAGTTCTTC.

This rearrangement joins TRBV3-1 to TRBJ1-2; D is undetermined. V was trimmed by 4 bases and J by 3 bases, leaving 15 bases between them. There are 15 residues in the CDR3. Germline-derived CDR1 and CDR2 are LGHDT and YNNKEL (reference sequence). The CDR3 loop is CASSLAGFFDYGYTF. The CDR3 DNA reads as TGTGCCAGCAGCCTCGCCGGGTTTTTCGACTATGGCTACACCTTC.

Many counts were recorded for this clonotype. A much larger clone differs from this one at a single base, so this may be a read error. This rearrangement joins TRBV2 to TRBJ1-4; D remains unclear. CDR1 is SNHLY and CDR2 is FYNNEI in the germline V gene. The length of the CDR3 is 13 residues. The ends were cut back, 11 bases at V and 8 bases at J, with 18 bases in the middle. The CDR3 is CAGTEADDEKLFF. The CDR3 nucleotides are TGTGCCGGCACCGAAGCGGATGACGAAAAACTGTTTTTT.

By proportion, this clonotype is medium-sized (0.01 to 0.1%). V is TRBV7-9 and J is TRBJ1-2; no definite D call. Germline V gene data show CDR1 as SEHNR and CDR2 as FQNEAQ (reference sequence). CDR3 length equals 12 residues. The V gene lost 0 bases and the J gene lost 8 bases, with 7 bases spanning the gap. CDR3 amino acids: CASSLALGGYTF. For the CDR3, the DNA is TGTGCCAGCAGCTTAGCTTTGGGGGGCTACACCTTC.

This clonotype was detected many times. The J gene is TRBJ1-5, the V gene TRBV12-3 or TRBV12-4; tentatively, D is TRBD1 (5 bases). With 6 bases removed from V and 3 bases from J, the gap between germline ends came to 12 bases. This CDR3 is built from 14 residues. The CDR3 nucleotides are TGTGCCAGCAGCCTGACAGCGGTCAATCAGCCCCAGCATTTT. Amino acid sequence: CASSLTAVNQPQHF.

This clonotype is labeled medium-sized (0.01 to 0.1%). V gene TRBV20-1 combines with J gene TRBJ2-1, with D unresolved. The CDR3 consists of 11 residues. CDR1 and CDR2 (germline): DFQATT, SNEGSKA (reference sequence). Trimming took off 4 bases at V and 7 bases at J, with 8 bases between the two ends. CDR3 sequence: CSANDQNEQFF. The DNA of the CDR3 is TGCAGTGCTAACGATCAAAATGAGCAGTTCTTC.

This rearrangement joins TRBV18 to TRBJ2-7; 10 nucleotides match TRBD1. The J segment lost 2 bases and the V segment lost 4 bases, leaving 8 bases of the junction unmatched. The germline gives CDR1 KGHSH, CDR2 LQKENI. The CDR3 has 16 amino acids. The CDR3 loop reads CASSLYSGQGTYEQYF. Here the CDR3 DNA reads TGTGCCAGCTCACTGTACTCGGGACAGGGGACCTACGAGCAGTACTTC.

J is TRBJ2-7 and V is TRBV20-1; D is possibly TRBD1 (7 bases). The CDR3 totals 13 residues. CDR1 DFQATT and CDR2 SNEGSKA come from the germline V gene (reference sequence). CDR3 coding DNA: TGCAGTGCTAGAGGACAGGGAGGCTACGAGCGGTACGTC. Translated, it gives CSARGQGGYERYV.

The gene calls are TRBV7-9 and TRBJ1-5; TRBD1 agrees at 7 bases. The V gene's germline CDR1 is SEHNR and CDR2 FQNEAQ (reference sequence). The ends lost 5 bases at V and 0 bases at J; junction bases unmatched: 4. The CDR3 covers 15 residues. The CDR3 DNA reads TGTGCCAGCAGCGCGGGACAGTATAGCAATCAGCCCCAGCATTTT. Translating it yields CASSAGQYSNQPQHF.

In its sample, this clonotype was seen a few times. The rearrangement joins TRBV29-1 to TRBJ2-2; possibly TRBD1 for D (6 bases). The CDR3 is 12 amino acids. Trimming cost V 7 bases and J 4 bases, with 10 bases left between them. The germline V gene encodes CDR1 SQVTM and CDR2 ANQGSEA. The CDR3 DNA reads as TGCAGCGGTGGACAGACCACCGGGGAGCTGTTTTTT. Its translation is CSGGQTTGELFF.

In this sample, this clonotype turned up many times. The V and J genes are TRBV27 and TRBJ1-2; D is ambiguous. Between the trimmed V and J ends, which lost 2 bases and 0 bases, there was a span of 7 bases. The CDR3 totals 14 residues. The germline CDR1 and CDR2 sequences are MNHEY and SMNVEV (reference sequence). The CDR3 DNA reads as TGTGCCAGCAGTTTAGCCGGAGCTAACTATGGCTACACCTTC. It codes for CASSLAGANYGYTF.

The chain joins TRBV3-1 to TRBJ2-5; D is possibly TRBD1 or TRBD2 (6 bases each). The CDR3 is made up of 15 amino acids. Trimming shortened V by 7 bases and J by 2 bases, and 17 bases separated the two germline ends. Germline V gives CDR1 LGHDT, CDR2 YNNKEL (reference sequence). CDR3 sequence (DNA): TGTGCCAGCACCCGAAGCCGGAGGGGGCAAGAGACCCAGTACTTC. It yields the protein CASTRSRRGQETQYF.